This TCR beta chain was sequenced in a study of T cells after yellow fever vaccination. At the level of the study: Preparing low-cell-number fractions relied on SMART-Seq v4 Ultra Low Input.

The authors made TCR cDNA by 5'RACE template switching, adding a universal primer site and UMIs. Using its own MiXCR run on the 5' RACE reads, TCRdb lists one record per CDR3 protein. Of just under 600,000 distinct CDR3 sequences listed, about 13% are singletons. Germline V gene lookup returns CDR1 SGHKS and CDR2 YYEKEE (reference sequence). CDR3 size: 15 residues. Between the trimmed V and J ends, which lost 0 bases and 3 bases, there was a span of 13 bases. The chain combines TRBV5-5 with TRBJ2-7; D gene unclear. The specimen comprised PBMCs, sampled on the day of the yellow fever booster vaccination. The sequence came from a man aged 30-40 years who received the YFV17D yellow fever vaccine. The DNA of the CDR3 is TGTGCCAGCAGCTTGGCAAAGAATGTCTACTACGAGCAGTACTTC. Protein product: CASSLAKNVYYEQYF.